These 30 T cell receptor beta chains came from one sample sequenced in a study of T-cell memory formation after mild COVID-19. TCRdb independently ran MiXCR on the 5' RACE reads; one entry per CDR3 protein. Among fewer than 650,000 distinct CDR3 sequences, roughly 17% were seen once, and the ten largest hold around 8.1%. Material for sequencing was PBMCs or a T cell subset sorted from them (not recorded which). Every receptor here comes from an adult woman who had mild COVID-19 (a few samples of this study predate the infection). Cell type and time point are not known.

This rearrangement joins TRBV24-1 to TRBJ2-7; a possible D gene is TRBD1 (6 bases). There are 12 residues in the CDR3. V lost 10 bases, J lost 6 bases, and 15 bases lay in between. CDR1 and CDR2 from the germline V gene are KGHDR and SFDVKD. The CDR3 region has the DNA TGTGCCACGGAACAGGGTACGGGCGAGCAGTACTTC. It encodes CATEQGTGEQYF.

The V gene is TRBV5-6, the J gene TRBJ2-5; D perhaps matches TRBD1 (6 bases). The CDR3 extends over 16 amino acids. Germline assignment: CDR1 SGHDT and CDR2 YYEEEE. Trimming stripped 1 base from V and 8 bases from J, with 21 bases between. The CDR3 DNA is TGTGCCAGCAGCTTGAGGTCAGGGGCCCGGATAGGCACCCAGTACTTC. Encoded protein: CASSLRSGARIGTQYF.

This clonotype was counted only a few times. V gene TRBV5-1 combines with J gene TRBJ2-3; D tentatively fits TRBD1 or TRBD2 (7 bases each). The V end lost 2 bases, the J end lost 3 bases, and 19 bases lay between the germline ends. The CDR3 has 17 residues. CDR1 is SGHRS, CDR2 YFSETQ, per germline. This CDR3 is CASSFSARQGLTDTQYF. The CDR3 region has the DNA TGCGCCAGCAGCTTTTCCGCTCGACAGGGACTAACAGATACGCAGTATTTT.

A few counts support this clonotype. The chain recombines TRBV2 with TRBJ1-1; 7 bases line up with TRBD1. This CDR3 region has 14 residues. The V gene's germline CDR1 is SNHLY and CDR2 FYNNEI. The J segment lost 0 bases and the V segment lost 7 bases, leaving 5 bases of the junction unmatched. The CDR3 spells CASTETGMNTEAFF. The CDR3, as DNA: TGTGCCAGCACCGAGACAGGGATGAACACTGAAGCTTTCTTT.

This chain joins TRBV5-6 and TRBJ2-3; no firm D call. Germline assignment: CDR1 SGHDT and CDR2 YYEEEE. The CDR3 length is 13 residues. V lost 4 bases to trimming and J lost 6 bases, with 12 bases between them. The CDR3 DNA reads TGTGCCAGCAGCGAACCGGGTTCTGATACGCAGTATTTT. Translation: CASSEPGSDTQYF. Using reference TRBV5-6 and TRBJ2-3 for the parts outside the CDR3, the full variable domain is DAGVTQSPTHLIKTRGQQVTLRCSPKSGHDTVSWYQQALGQGPQFIFQYYEEEERQRGNFPDRFSGHQFPNYSSELNVNALLLGDSALYLCASSEPGSDTQYFGPGTRLTVL.

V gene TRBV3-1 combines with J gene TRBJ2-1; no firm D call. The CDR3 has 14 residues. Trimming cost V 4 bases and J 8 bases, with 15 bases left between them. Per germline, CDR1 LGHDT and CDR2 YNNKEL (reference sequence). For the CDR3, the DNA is TGTGCCAGCAGCCCAGATCGAACGGTCGATGAGCAGTTCTTC. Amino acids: CASSPDRTVDEQFF.

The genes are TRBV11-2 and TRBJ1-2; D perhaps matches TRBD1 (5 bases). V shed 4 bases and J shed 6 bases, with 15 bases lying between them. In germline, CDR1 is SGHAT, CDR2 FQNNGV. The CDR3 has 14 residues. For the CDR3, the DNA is TGTGCCAGCAGCTCTACGGGACCCCGTAATGGCTACACCTTC. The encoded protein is CASSSTGPRNGYTF.

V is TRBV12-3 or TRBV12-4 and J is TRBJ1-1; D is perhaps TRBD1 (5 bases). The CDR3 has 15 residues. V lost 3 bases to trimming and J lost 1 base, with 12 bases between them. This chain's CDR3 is CASSFHPGGNTEAFF. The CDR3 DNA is TGTGCCAGCAGTTTCCATCCGGGGGGGAACACTGAAGCTTTCTTT.

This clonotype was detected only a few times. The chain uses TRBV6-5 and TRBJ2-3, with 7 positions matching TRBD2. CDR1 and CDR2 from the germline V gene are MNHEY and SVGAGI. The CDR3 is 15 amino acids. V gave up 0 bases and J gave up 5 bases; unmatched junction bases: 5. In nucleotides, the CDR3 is TGTGCCAGCAGTTACTCGGGCGGGAGAAGAGATACGCAGTATTTT. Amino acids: CASSYSGGRRDTQYF.

CDR3 DNA: TGTGCCAGCACCCGTGGGGTAGAAGAGCCCCAGCATTTT. It codes for CASTRGVEEPQHF. The chain is built from TRBV12-3 or TRBV12-4 and TRBJ1-5, with D unresolved. The CDR3 runs to 13 residues. Trimming stripped 7 bases from V and 8 bases from J, with 15 bases between.

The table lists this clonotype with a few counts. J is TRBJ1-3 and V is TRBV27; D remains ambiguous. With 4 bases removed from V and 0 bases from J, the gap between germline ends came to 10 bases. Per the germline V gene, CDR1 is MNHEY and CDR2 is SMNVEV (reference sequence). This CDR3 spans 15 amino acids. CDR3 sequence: CASSYDITSGNTIYF. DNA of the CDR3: TGTGCCAGCAGTTACGACATAACCTCTGGAAACACCATATATTTT.

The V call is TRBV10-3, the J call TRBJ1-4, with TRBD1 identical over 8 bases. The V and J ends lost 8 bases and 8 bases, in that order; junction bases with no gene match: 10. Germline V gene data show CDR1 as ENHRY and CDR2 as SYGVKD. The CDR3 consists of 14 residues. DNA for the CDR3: TGTGCCATCGGGGAACAGGGGGACGGAGAAAAACTGTTTTTT. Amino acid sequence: CAIGEQGDGEKLFF.

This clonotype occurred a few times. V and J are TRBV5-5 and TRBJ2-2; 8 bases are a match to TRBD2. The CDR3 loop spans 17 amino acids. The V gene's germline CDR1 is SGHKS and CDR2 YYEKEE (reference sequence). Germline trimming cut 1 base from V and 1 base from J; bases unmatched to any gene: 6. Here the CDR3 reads CASSLRFAGGNTGELFF. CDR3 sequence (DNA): TGTGCCAGCAGCTTGCGGTTCGCGGGAGGGAACACCGGGGAGCTGTTTTTT.

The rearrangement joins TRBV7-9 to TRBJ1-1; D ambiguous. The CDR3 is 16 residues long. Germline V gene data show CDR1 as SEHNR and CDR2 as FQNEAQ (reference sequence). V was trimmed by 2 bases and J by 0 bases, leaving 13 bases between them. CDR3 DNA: TGTGCCAGCAGCTTAAGCGTCCAGGTCATGAACACTGAAGCTTTCTTT. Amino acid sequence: CASSLSVQVMNTEAFF.

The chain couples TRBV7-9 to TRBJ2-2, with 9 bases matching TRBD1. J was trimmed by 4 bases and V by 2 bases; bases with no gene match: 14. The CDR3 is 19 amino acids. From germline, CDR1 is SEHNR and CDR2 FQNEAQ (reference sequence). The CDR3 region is CASSLWGQGGLRVTGELFF. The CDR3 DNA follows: TGTGCCAGCAGCTTATGGGGACAGGGAGGTCTCCGCGTCACCGGGGAGCTGTTTTTT.

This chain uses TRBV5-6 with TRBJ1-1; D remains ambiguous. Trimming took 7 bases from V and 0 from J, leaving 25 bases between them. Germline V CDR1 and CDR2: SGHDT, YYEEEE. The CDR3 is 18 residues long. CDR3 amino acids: CASAGGGSSLWVNTEAFF. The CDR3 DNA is TGTGCCAGCGCAGGAGGAGGTTCGAGTCTTTGGGTGAACACTGAAGCTTTCTTT.

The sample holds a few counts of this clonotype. This chain's CDR3 is CASSYSQSLGYAHNEQFF. CDR3 DNA: TGTGCCAGCAGTTACTCCCAGTCGCTCGGGTACGCGCACAATGAGCAGTTCTTC. The chain employs TRBV6-5 and TRBJ2-1; D remains unclear. V was trimmed by 0 bases and J by 5 bases, leaving 20 bases between them. Per germline, CDR1 MNHEY and CDR2 SVGAGI. This CDR3 is built from 18 residues.

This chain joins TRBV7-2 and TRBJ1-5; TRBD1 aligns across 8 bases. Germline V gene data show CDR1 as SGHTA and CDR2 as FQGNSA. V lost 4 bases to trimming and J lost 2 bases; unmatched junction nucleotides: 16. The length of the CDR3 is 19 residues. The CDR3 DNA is TGTGCCAGCAGCTCAGAGCTTTCCTCAGGGGGCGCGGGCAATCAGCCCCAGCATTTT. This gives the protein CASSSELSSGGAGNQPQHF.

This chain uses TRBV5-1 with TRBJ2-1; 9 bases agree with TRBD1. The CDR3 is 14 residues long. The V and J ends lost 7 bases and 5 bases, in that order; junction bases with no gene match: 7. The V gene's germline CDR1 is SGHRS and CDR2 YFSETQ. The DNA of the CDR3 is TGCGCCAGCTCGCGACAGGGGGATAACAATGAGCAGTTCTTC. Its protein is CASSRQGDNNEQFF.

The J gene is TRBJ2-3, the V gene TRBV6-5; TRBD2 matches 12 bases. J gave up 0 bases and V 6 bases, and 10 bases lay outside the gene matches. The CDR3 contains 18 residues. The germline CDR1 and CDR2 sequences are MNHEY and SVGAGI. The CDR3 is CASRRRPGTSGSTDTQYF. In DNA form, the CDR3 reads TGTGCCAGCAGGAGACGACCCGGGACTAGCGGGAGCACAGATACGCAGTATTTT.

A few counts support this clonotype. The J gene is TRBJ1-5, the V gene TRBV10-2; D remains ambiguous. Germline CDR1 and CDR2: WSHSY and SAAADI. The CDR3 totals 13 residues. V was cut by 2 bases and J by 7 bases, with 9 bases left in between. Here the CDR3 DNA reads TGCGCCAGCAGTGAGATGGGGAGCCAGCCCCAGCATTTT. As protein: CASSEMGSQPQHF.

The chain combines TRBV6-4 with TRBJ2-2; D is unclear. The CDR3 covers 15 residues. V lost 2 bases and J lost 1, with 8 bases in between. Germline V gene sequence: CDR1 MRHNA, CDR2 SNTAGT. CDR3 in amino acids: CASSDRPGNTGELFF. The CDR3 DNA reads TGTGCCAGCAGTGACCGGCCCGGGAACACCGGGGAGCTGTTTTTT.

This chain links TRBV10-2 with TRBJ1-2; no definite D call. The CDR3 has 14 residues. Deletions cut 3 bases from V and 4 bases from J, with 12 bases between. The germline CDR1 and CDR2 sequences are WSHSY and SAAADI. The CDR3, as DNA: TGCGCCAGCAGTGATTTGGGGATCGCCTATGGCTACACCTTC. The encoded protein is CASSDLGIAYGYTF.

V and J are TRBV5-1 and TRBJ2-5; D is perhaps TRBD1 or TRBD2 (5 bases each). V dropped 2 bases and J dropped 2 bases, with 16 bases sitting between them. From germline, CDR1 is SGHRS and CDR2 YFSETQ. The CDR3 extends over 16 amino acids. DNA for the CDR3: TGCGCCAGCAGCTTCCTAGGGGACGCCAAACAAGAGACCCAGTACTTC. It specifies CASSFLGDAKQETQYF.

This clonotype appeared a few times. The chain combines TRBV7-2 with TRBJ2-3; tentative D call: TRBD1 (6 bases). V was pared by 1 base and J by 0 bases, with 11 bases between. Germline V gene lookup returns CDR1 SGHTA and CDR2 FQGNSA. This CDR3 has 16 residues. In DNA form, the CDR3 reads TGTGCCAGCAGCTTAGTGGACAGACTTAGCACAGATACGCAGTATTTT. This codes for CASSLVDRLSTDTQYF.

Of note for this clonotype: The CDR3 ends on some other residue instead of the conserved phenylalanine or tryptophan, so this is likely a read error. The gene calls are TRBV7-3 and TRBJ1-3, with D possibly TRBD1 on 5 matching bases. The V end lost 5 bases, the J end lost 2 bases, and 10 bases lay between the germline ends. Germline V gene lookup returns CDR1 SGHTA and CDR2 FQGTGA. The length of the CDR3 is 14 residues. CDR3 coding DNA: TGTGCCAGCAGCCCCTCGGGGCCTGGAAACACCATATATATT. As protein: CASSPSGPGNTIYI.

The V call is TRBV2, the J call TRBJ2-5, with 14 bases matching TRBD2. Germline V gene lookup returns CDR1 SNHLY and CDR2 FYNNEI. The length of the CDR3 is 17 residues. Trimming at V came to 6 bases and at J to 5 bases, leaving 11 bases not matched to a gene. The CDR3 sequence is CASRKGLAGAGGETQYF. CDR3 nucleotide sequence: TGTGCCAGCAGGAAGGGACTAGCGGGGGCCGGAGGGGAGACCCAGTACTTC.

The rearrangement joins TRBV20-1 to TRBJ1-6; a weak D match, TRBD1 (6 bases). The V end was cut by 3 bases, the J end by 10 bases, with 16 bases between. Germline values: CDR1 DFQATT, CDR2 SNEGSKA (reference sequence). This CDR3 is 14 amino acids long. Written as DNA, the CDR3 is TGCAGTGCTAGGATAAACAGGGCCGGGTCACCCCTCCACTTT. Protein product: CSARINRAGSPLHF.

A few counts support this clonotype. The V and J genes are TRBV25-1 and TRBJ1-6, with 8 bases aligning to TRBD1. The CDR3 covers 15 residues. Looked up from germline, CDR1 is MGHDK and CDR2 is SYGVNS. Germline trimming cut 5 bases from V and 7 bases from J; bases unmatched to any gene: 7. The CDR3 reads CASSRGQAWNSPLHF. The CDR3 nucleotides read TGTGCCAGCAGTCGGGGACAGGCGTGGAATTCACCCCTCCACTTT.

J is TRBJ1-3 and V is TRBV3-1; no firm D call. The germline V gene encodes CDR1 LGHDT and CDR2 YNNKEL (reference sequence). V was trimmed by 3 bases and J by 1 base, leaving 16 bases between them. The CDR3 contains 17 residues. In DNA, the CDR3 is TGTGCCAGCAGCCATACCCCCGGGATCACTTCTGGAAACACCATATATTTT. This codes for CASSHTPGITSGNTIYF.